Below, 14 T cell receptor beta chains from the same sample are listed, as sequenced in a study of blood T cell repertoires in COVID-19. Using immunoSEQ multiplex PCR, the repertoire was profiled, and TCRdb retains in-frame clones only, with some absent. The data hold 200,000 to 250,000 clones, with 70% to 90% observed a single time. The sequenced sample consisted of PBMCs or T cells enriched from blood (not recorded which). The receptor set was obtained from a woman aged 50 to 60 in a cohort exposed to, infected with or recovered from COVID-19 (not recorded which).

The rearrangement uses TRBV18 and TRBJ1-3; tentatively, D is TRBD1 (6 bases). The CDR3 contains 16 residues. The V end was cut by 5 bases, the J end by 0 bases, with 14 bases between. The germline CDR1 and CDR2 sequences are KGHSH and LQKENI. CDR3 amino acids: CASSSRGASSGNTIYF. The CDR3 nucleotides read TGTGCCAGCTCATCTCGGGGGGCAAGCTCTGGAAACACCATATATTTT.

CDR3 sequence reads: CASSVSGDSGNTIYF. In nucleotides, the CDR3 is TGTGCCAGCAGCGTCTCAGGGGACTCTGGAAACACCATATATTTT. The chain combines TRBV9 with TRBJ1-3, with a weak D call TRBD1 (6 bases). The germline V gene has CDR1 SGDLS and CDR2 YYNGEE. This CDR3 region has 15 residues. The V end was cut by 2 bases, the J end by 0 bases, with 9 bases between.

V usage is TRBV7-6 and J usage is TRBJ2-5, with 8 bases lining up with TRBD2. The CDR3 covers 13 residues. Per germline, CDR1 SGHVS and CDR2 FNYEAQ. J gave up 9 bases and V 9 bases, and 12 bases lay outside the gene matches. Written as DNA, the CDR3 is TGTGCCAGTAGGACTAGCCGTTTTGAGGCCCAGTACTTC. It translates to CASRTSRFEAQYF.

This clone was seen a handful of times. This chain links TRBV6-8 with TRBJ1-5; a possible D gene is TRBD1 (6 bases). Germline V gene lookup returns CDR1 MNHGY and CDR2 SAAAGT. This CDR3 comprises 14 residues. V was pared by 8 bases and J by 3 bases, with 14 bases between. CDR3 in amino acids: CASPTGTHNQPQHF. The CDR3 DNA is TGTGCCAGCCCTACAGGGACCCACAATCAGCCCCAGCATTTT.

The rearrangement uses TRBV20-1 and TRBJ2-7; D might be TRBD2 (5 bases). The CDR3 consists of 13 residues. V lost 3 bases and J 2 bases, leaving 11 bases between the germline ends. CDR1 DFQATT and CDR2 SNEGSKA come from the germline V gene (reference sequence). As DNA, the CDR3 is TGCAGTGCTAGTCGCTCCGGGGCCTACGAGCAGTACTTC. It specifies CSASRSGAYEQYF.

This chain connects TRBV28 to TRBJ1-2, with unresolved D. CDR1 and CDR2 (germline): MDHEN, SYDVKM. With 6 bases removed from V and 7 bases from J, the gap between germline ends came to 12 bases. The CDR3 totals 12 residues. The CDR3 is CASSTTGFGYTF. CDR3 in DNA: TGTGCCAGCAGCACCACGGGTTTTGGCTACACCTTC.

V usage is TRBV10-3 and J usage is TRBJ2-1, with 12 positions matching TRBD1. V trimming: 6 bases; J trimming: 6 bases; junction bases outside the gene matches: 9. The CDR3 loop spans 16 amino acids. The germline gives CDR1 ENHRY, CDR2 SYGVKD. DNA of the CDR3: TGTGCCATCAGCCGACCGGGACAGGGGGCCCCCAATGAGCAGTTCTTC. Translating gives CAISRPGQGAPNEQFF.

With respect to this clone: Other nucleotide sequences from this sample produce the same CDR3. The chain combines TRBV14 with TRBJ2-7, with D uncertain. V was clipped by 4 bases and J by 0 bases, with 4 bases between them. The CDR3 length is 12 residues. Germline CDR1 reads SGHDN; CDR2 reads FVKESK. CDR3 in DNA: TGTGCCAGCAGCCCTAGCTCCTACGAGCAGTACTTC. It specifies CASSPSSYEQYF.

The chain combines TRBV10-2 with TRBJ2-7, with TRBD2 as a possible D gene (5 bases). The CDR3 extends over 13 amino acids. Trimming took 5 bases from V and 5 from J, leaving 13 bases between them. CDR1 and CDR2 (germline): WSHSY, SAAADI. CDR3 sequence: CASSPRWRNEQYF. The DNA for the CDR3 is TGCGCCAGCAGTCCGCGGTGGAGGAACGAGCAGTACTTC.

The chain joins TRBV4-1 to TRBJ1-2, with 7 bases fitting TRBD1. The germline V gene has CDR1 MGHRA and CDR2 YSYEKL. V shed 6 bases and J 4 bases; nucleotides not matched to a gene: 14. The CDR3 loop spans 16 amino acids. CDR3 protein: CASSQPGQFVVYGYTF. DNA for the CDR3: TGCGCCAGCAGTCAACCGGGACAGTTCGTGGTCTATGGCTACACCTTC.

Concerning this clone itself: This CDR3 is also generated by other DNA sequences in the sample. The rearrangement links TRBV5-1 to TRBJ2-7; D is unresolved. The CDR3 has 11 amino acids. The germline gives CDR1 SGHRS, CDR2 YFSETQ. V lost 0 bases and J 7 bases, leaving 5 bases between the germline ends. The CDR3 DNA follows: TGCGCCAGCAGCTTGGGCGGTGAGCAGTACTTC. Encoded protein: CASSLGGEQYF.

This chain connects TRBV7-9 to TRBJ2-5; 7 positions match TRBD1. The CDR3 is 16 amino acids. Trimming at V came to 5 bases and at J to 3 bases, leaving 12 bases not matched to a gene. In germline, CDR1 is SEHNR, CDR2 FQNEAQ (reference sequence). The CDR3 bases are TGTGCCAGCAGCCCCGGACAGGCCAGGCGGAAAGAGACCCAGTACTTC. This sequence encodes CASSPGQARRKETQYF.

This clone has a single count. The chain links TRBV5-1 to TRBJ2-1; tentative D call: TRBD1 (7 bases). The length of the CDR3 is 14 residues. Deletions cut 1 base from V and 10 bases from J, with 15 bases between. CDR1 and CDR2 from the germline V gene are SGHRS and YFSETQ. CDR3 DNA sequence: TGCGCCAGCAGCTTGTTGGAGGGGGCTAGGGAGCAGTTCTTC. Translating gives CASSLLEGAREQFF. Full variable domain (missing parts from reference TRBV5-1 and TRBJ2-1): KAGVTQTPRYLIKTRGQQVTLSCSPISGHRSVSWYQQTPGQGLQFLFEYFSETQRNKGNFPGRFSGRQFSNSRSEMNVSTLELGDSALYLCASSLLEGAREQFFGPGTRLTVL.

This sequence joins TRBV28 and TRBJ1-1; D unresolved. Trimming removed 11 bases from V and 4 bases from J, with 11 bases in between. This CDR3 contains 11 residues. Germline-derived CDR1 and CDR2 are MDHEN and SYDVKM. The CDR3 sequence: CALGDSTEAFF. The CDR3 region has the DNA TGTGCCTTGGGAGATAGCACTGAAGCTTTCTTT. The entire variable domain, with the rest obtained from reference TRBV28 and TRBJ1-1, is as follows: DVKVTQSSRYLVKRTGEKVFLECVQDMDHENMFWYRQDPGLGLRLIYFSYDVKMKEKGDIPEGYSVSREKKERFSLILESASTNQTSMYLCALGDSTEAFFGQGTRLTVV.